Listed below are T cell receptor beta chains from one sample, sequenced in a study of tumor-infiltrating lymphocytes in oesophageal squamous cell carcinoma. TCRdb reanalysed the PCR reads using MiXCR and keeps one entry per CDR3 protein. The table shows over 9,500 distinct CDR3 sequences, with about 50% occurring only once. Material: esophageal tumor tissue. The receptors were sampled from a male donor with esophageal squamous cell carcinoma. Each CDR3 is given with its conserved first and last residue. A D gene is named only where the DNA matches it firmly. Some rows have no size entry. The others give once, few or many, or a class for an expanded clone.

CASSSGSYNEQFF,TGTGCCAGCAGCTCAGGCTCCTACAATGAGCAGTTCTTC,TRBJ2-1,TRBV7-2,.,.
CASSLVTGQSYEQYF,TGCGCCAGCAGCTTGGTAACAGGACAAAGCTACGAGCAGTACTTC,TRBJ2-7,TRBV5-1,.,many
CASMLGLAPSYEQYF,TGTGCCAGCATGCTCGGACTAGCGCCCTCCTACGAGCAGTACTTC,TRBJ2-7,TRBV28,TRBD2,many
CASSLGTGGGINTEAFF,TGTGCCAGCAGCCTGGGGACAGGGGGAGGAATAAACACTGAAGCTTTCTTT,TRBJ1-1,TRBV7-9,TRBD1,.
CASSSLGAGNYGYTFGF,.,TRBJ2-4,TRBV7-6,.,.
CASSPAQTYGYTF,TGTGCCAGCTCACCCGCCCAGACCTATGGCTACACCTTC,TRBJ1-2,TRBV18,.,.
CASSSRDSGNQPQHF,TGTGCCAGCTCGTCCCGGGATTCAGGTAATCAGCCCCAGCATTTT,TRBJ1-5,TRBV18,.,few
CASSPGLYGYTF,TGTGCCAGCAGCCCGGGGCTCTATGGCTACACCTTC,TRBJ1-2,TRBV7-2,.,.
CASSFSPDHNEQFF,TGTGCTAGCAGCTTCTCCCCCGACCACAATGAGCAGTTCTTC,TRBJ2-1,TRBV7-6,.,few
CASSAWDRGAFF,TGTGCCAGCAGTGCCTGGGACAGGGGGGCGTTCTTC,TRBJ2-1,TRBV2,TRBD1,once
CASRTSGTNNEQFF,TGTGCCAGCAGAACGAGCGGGACTAACAATGAGCAGTTCTTC,TRBJ2-1,TRBV11-2,TRBD2,few
CASSLGRATGNEQFF,TGTGCCAGCAGCTTAGGGAGGGCCACAGGCAATGAGCAGTTCTTC,TRBJ2-1,TRBV7-3,TRBD2,.
CASSLDGQGVGNEQFF,TGTGCCAGCAGCTTAGATGGGCAGGGGGTCGGGAATGAGCAGTTCTTC,TRBJ2-1,TRBV11-3,TRBD1,medium-sized
CASSRAGGYEQYF,TGTGCCAGCAGCCGCGCCGGGGGCTACGAGCAGTACTTC,TRBJ2-7,TRBV7-6,.,.
CASSPRVDNSPLHF,TGTGCCAGCAGCCCCAGGGTTGACAATTCACCCCTCCACTTC,TRBJ2-5,TRBV7-2,.,.
CASSKGQLHSYEQYF,TGTGCCAGCAGCAAAGGGCAGCTACACTCATACGAGCAGTACTTC,TRBJ2-7,TRBV12-3/TRBV12-4,.,few
CASMFGDTQYF,TGTGCCAGTATGTTTGGAGATACGCAGTATTTT,TRBJ2-3,TRBV19,.,many
CASRLSGRVNEQYF,TGTGCCAGCAGGCTCAGCGGGAGGGTCAACGAGCAGTACTTC,TRBJ2-7,TRBV12-3/TRBV12-4,TRBD2,.
CASSLGWAYEQYF,TGTGCCAGCAGCTTAGGGTGGGCATACGAGCAGTACTTC,TRBJ2-7,TRBV7-2,.,.
CASSSYTGEQYF,TGTGCCAGCAGCTCGTACACAGGAGAGCAGTACTTC,TRBJ2-5,TRBV7-3,.,few
CASSFSSGSYNEQFF,TGTGCCAGCAGCTTTAGTAGCGGGTCCTACAATGAGCAGTTCTTC,TRBJ2-1,TRBV11-2,TRBD2,.
CASSLGLAGAGEQFF,TGTGCCAGCAGCCTTGGACTAGCGGGAGCGGGTGAGCAGTTCTTC,TRBJ2-1,TRBV5-4,TRBD2,many
CASSFRDRQETQYF,TGTGCCAGCAGCTTCCGGGACCGCCAAGAGACCCAGTACTTC,TRBJ2-5,TRBV7-2,.,.
CASTLGTGFSYGYTF,TGCGCCAGCACCCTTGGGACAGGGTTTAGCTATGGCTACACCTTC,TRBJ1-2,TRBV5-3,TRBD1,.
CASKVNRATYNEQFF,TGTGCCAGCAAAGTCAACAGGGCTACCTACAATGAGCAGTTCTTC,TRBJ2-1,TRBV6-1,.,.
CAGGGTAKAFF,TGTGCCGGGGGGGGGACCGCGAAAGCTTTCTTT,TRBJ1-1,TRBV28,.,many
CASSLGGPYEQYF,TGTGCCAGCAGCTTGGGGGGACCTTACGAGCAGTACTTC,TRBJ2-7,TRBV7-8,.,few
CASSFQTDNEQFF,TGTGCCAGCAGTTTTCAGACAGACAATGAGCAGTTCTTC,TRBJ2-1,TRBV12-3/TRBV12-4,.,.
CASSRTGAGDIQYF,TGTGCCAGCAGTAGAACAGGGGCTGGGGACATTCAGTACTTC,TRBJ2-4,TRBV6-5,TRBD1,once
CASSRLAGAYNEQFF,TGTGCCAGCAGCAGACTAGCGGGAGCCTACAATGAGCAGTTCTTC,TRBJ2-1,TRBV11-3,TRBD2,.
CASATGDGETQYF,TGTGCCAGCGCGACAGGGGATGGAGAGACCCAGTACTTC,TRBJ2-5,TRBV5-6,TRBD1,once
CATSDLGDRGYNEQFF,TGTGCCACCAGTGATTTAGGAGACAGGGGCTACAATGAGCAGTTCTTC,TRBJ2-1,TRBV24-1,TRBD1,.
CASSSSGSRSYEQYF,TGTGCCAGCAGCTCCTCTGGGAGCCGCTCCTACGAGCAGTACTTC,TRBJ2-7,TRBV28,.,many
CATSDLGTQYF,TGTGCCACCAGTGATCTCGGGACTCAGTACTTC,TRBJ2-4,TRBV24-1,.,.